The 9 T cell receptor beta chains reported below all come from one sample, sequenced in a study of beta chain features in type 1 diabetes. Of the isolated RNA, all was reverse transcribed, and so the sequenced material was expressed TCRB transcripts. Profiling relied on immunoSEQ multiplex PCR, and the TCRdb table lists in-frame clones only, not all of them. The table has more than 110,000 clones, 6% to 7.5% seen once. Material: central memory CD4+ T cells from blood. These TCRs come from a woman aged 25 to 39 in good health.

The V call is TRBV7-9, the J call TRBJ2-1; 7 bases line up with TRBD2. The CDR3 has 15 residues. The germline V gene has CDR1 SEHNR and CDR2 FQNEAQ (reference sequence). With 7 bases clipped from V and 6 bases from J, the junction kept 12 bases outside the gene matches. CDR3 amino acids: CASNPAEGGFNEQFF. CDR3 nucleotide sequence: TGTGCCAGCAACCCAGCGGAGGGAGGGTTCAATGAGCAGTTCTTC. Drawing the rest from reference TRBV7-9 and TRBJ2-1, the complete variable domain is DTGVSQNPRHKITKRGQNVTFRCDPISEHNRLYWYRQTLGQGPEFLTYFQNEAQLEKSRLLSDRFSAERPKGSFSTLEIQRTEQGDSAMYLCASNPAEGGFNEQFFGPGTRLTVL.

The CDR3 sequence is CASNRQGASTEAFF. CDR3 in DNA: TGTGCCAGCAATCGGCAAGGGGCAAGCACTGAAGCTTTCTTT. The chain employs TRBV28 and TRBJ1-1; perhaps TRBD1 as D (5 bases). Looked up from germline, CDR1 is MDHEN and CDR2 is SYDVKM. V was pared by 7 bases and J by 4 bases, with 16 bases between. The CDR3 length is 14 residues.

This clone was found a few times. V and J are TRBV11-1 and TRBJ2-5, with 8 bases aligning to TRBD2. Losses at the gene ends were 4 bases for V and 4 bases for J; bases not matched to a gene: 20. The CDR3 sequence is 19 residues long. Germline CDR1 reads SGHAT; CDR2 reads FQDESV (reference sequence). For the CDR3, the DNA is TGTGCCAGCAGCTACCTCCCGGCTAGCGGGTACCTGTCAGGAGAGACCCAGTACTTC. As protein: CASSYLPASGYLSGETQYF.

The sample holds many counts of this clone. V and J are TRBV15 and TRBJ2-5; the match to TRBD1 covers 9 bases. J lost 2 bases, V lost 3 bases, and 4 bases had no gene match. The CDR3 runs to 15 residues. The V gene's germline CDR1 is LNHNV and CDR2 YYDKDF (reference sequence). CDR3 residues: CATSSWTGDQETQYF. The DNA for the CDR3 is TGTGCCACCAGCAGTTGGACAGGGGATCAAGAGACCCAGTACTTC.

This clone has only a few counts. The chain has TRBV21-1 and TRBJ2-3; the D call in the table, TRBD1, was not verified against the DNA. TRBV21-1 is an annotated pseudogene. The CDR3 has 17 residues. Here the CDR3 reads CASSLPRAGMDPDTQYF. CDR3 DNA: TGTGCCAGCAGCCTCCCCCGCGCAGGGATGGACCCAGATACGCAGTATTTT.

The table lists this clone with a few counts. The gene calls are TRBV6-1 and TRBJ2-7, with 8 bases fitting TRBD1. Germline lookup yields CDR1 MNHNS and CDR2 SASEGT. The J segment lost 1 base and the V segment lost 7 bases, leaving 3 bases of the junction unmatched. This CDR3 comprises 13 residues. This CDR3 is CASTRTGSYEQYF. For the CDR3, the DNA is TGTGCCAGCACGCGGACAGGGTCCTACGAGCAGTACTTC.

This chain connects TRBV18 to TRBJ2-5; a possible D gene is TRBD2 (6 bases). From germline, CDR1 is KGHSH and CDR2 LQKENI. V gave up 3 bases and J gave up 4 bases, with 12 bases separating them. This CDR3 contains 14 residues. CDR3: CASSPAGSRETQYF. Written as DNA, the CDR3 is TGTGCCAGCTCACCGGCGGGAAGCAGAGAGACCCAGTACTTC.

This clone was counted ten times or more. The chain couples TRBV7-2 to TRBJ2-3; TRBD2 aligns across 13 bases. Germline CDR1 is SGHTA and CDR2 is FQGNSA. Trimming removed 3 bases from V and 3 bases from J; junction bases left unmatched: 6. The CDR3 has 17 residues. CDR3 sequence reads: CASSFLLAGGPTDTQYF. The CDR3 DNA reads TGTGCCAGCAGCTTCCTACTAGCGGGAGGGCCGACAGATACGCAGTATTTT.

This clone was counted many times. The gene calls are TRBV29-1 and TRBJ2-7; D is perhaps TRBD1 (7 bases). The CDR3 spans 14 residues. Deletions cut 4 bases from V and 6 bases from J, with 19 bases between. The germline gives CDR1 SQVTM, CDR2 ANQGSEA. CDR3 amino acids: CSVVQGGMSGEQYF. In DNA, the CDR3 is TGCAGCGTTGTCCAGGGGGGCATGTCAGGCGAGCAGTACTTC.